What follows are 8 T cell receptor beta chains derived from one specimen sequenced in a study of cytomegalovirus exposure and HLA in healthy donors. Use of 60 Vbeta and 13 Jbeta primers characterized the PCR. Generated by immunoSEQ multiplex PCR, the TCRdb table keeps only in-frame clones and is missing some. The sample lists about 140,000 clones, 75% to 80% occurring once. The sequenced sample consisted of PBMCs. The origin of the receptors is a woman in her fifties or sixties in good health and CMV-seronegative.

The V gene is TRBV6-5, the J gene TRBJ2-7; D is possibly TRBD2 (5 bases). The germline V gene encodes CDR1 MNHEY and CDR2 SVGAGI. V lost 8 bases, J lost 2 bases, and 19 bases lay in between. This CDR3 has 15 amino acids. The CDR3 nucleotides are TGTGCCAGCCGTCGCCACGGGGAAGGCGCCTACGAGCAGTACTTC. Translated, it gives CASRRHGEGAYEQYF.

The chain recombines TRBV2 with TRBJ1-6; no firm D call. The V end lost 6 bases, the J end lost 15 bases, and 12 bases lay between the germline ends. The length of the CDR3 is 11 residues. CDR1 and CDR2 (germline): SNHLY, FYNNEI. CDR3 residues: CASRALRGLHF. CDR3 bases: TGTGCCAGCAGGGCCCTGCGAGGCCTCCACTTT.

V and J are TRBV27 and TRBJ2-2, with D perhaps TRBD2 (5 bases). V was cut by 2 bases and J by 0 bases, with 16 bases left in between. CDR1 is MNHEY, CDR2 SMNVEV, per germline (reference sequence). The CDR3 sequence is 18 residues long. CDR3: CASSLSGTGSANTGELFF. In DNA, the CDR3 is TGTGCCAGCAGTTTAAGCGGTACGGGATCAGCGAACACCGGGGAGCTGTTTTTT.

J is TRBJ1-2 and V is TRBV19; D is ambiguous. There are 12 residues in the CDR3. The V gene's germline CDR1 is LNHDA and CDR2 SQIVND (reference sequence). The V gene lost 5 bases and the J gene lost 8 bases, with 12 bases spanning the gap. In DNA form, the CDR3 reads TGTGCCAGTAGTTTCGGGTCACGAGGCTACACCTTC. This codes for CASSFGSRGYTF.

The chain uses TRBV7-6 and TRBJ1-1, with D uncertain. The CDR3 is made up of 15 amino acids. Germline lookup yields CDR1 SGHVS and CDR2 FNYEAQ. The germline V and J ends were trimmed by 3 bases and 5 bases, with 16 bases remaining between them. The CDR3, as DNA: TGTGCCAGCAGCTTGGCTGACATGCGTAGGACTGAAGCTTTCTTT. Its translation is CASSLADMRRTEAFF.

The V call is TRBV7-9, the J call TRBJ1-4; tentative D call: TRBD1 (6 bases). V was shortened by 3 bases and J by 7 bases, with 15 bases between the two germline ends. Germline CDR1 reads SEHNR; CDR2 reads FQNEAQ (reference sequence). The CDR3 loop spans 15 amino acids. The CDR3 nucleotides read TGTGCCAGCAGCTTCGTAATTAGACAGGCTGAAAAACTGTTTTTT. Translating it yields CASSFVIRQAEKLFF.

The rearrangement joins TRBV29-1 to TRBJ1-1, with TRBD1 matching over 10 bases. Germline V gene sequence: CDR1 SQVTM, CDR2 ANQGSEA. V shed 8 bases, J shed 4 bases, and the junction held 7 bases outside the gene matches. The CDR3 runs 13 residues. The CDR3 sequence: CSTRQGAGTEAFF. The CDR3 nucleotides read TGCAGCACGCGACAGGGGGCGGGCACTGAAGCTTTCTTT.

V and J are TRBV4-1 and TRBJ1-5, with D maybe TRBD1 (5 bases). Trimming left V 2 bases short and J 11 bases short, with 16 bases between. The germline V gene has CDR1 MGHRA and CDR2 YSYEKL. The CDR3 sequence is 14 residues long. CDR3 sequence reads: CASSQSQRETAQHF. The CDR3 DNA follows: TGCGCCAGCAGCCAATCCCAGCGGGAGACAGCCCAGCATTTT.